This T cell receptor (beta chain) was profiled in a study of regulatory T cells in long-lasting Graves disease. This clonotype was seen many times. What it recognizes is unknown. Sample time point: persistent/refractory GD, antithyroid drugs over 5 years with positive TRAb. TCR sequences were obtained from RNA taken from PBMCs. Findings and limits, study-wide: The TCR repertoire of persistent Graves' patients was less diverse than that of newly diagnosed ones. Persistent disease was characterized by preferential usage of TRBV28, TRBJ1-2 and TRBJ2-5.

This CDR3 comprises 18 residues. V lost 5 bases and J lost 1, with 23 bases in between. CDR1 and CDR2 from the germline V gene are MDHEN and SYDVKM. TCR beta libraries were built with iRepertoire HTBI primers and Arm-PCR of CDR3 regions. TCRdb re-derived calls from the multiplex PCR reads in MiXCR, one entry per CDR3 protein. The sample has 700,000 or so distinct CDR3 sequences; approximately 31% are singletons. The sequenced sample was peripheral blood mononuclear cells (PBMCs), obtained when the disease was refractory, from a patient treated with antithyroid drugs. The TCR comes from a female donor with Graves disease. V usage is TRBV28 and J usage is TRBJ1-1; D perhaps matches TRBD1 (5 bases). CDR3 nucleotide sequence: TGTGCCAGCAGTCCCCCAGGTCGCAGACGGGGGAAGAACACTGAAGCTTTCTTT. It yields the protein CASSPPGRRRGKNTEAFF.